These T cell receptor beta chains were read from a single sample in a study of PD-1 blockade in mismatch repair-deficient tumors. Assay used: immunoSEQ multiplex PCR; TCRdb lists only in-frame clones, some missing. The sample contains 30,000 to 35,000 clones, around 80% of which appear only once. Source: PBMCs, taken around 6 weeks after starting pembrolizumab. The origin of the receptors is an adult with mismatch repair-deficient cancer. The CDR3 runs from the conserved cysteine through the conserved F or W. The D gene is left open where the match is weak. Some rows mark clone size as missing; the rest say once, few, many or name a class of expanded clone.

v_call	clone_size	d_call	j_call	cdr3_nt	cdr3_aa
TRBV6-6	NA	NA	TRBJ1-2	TGTGCCAGCAGTTCCTTATGGGGCAACTATGGCTACACCTTC	CASSSLWGNYGYTF
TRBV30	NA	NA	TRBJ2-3	TGTGCCTGGACCTACAGGGAAACAGATACGCAGTATTTT	CAWTYRETDTQYF
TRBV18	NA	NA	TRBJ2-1	TGTGCCAGCTCACCACCTGAGACAGGCGGCTTGGAGCAGTTCTTC	CASSPPETGGLEQFF
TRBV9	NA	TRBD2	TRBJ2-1	TGTGCCAGCAGCGTAGGAGACCTAGCGGGAGAAGGCAATGAGCAGTTCTTC	CASSVGDLAGEGNEQFF
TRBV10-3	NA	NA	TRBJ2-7	TGTGCCATCAGGTCGGACAGCAGCTCCTACGAGCAGTACTTC	CAIRSDSSSYEQYF
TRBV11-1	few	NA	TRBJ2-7	TGTGCCAGCAGCCGGGGACTTTTCTACGAGCAGTACTTC	CASSRGLFYEQYF
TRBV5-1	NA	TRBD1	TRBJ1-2	TGCGCCAGCGCCGGGGACAGGGATGGCTATGGCTACACCTTC	CASAGDRDGYGYTF
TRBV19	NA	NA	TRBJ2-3	TGTGCCAGTAGTAGTCAGGTTACTTTGCTCACAGATACGCAGTATTTT	CASSSQVTLLTDTQYF
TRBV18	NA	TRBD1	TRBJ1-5	TGTGCCAGCTCACCGGGACAGCCAAATAGCAATCAGCCCCAGCATTTT	CASSPGQPNSNQPQHF
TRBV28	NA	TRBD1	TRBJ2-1	TGTGCCAGCAGCCCGCTCCCCGGGACAGGGGACTACAATGAGCAGTTCTTC	CASSPLPGTGDYNEQFF
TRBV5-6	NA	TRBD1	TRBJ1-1	TGTGCCAGCAGCTTGGATCCCAGGGGGCGAAGGAACACTGAAGCTTTCTTT	CASSLDPRGRRNTEAFF
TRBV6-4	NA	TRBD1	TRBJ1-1	TGTGCCAGCAGTCCTGGAACAGGGGGCAACGCTTTCTTT	CASSPGTGGNAFF
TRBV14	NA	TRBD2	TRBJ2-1	TGTGCCAGCAGCCACAGCGGGAGGGCCGGATATGAGCAGTTCTTC	CASSHSGRAGYEQFF
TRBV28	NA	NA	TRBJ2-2	TGTGCCAGCAGTTTGCGGGCGACATTGGAGCTGTTTTTT	CASSLRATLELFF
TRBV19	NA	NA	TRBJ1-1	TGTGCCAGTAGTACTAGCATGCGGGGGGGATACGCTGAAGCTTTCTTT	CASSTSMRGGYAEAFF
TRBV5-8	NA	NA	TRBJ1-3	TGTGCCAGCAGCTTGGGACACTCTGGAAACACCATATATTTT	CASSLGHSGNTIYF
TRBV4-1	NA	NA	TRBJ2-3	TGCGCCAGCTCACCCCCCGGAGGGGCGCAGTATTTT	CASSPPGGAQYF
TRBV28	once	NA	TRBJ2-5	TGTGCCAGCAGTGTGCTAGGAGTAGAGACCCAGTACTTC	CASSVLGVETQYF
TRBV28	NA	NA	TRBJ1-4	TGTGCCAGCAGTATCGACCGAGGAAAACTGTTTTTT	CASSIDRGKLFF
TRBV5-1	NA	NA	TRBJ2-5	TGCGCCAGCAGCTTGTTCGACACGAAAGAGACCCAGTACTTC	CASSLFDTKETQYF
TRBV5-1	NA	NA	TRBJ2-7	TGCGCCAGCAGCTTGGGTGCGGGACAGCTGATCTCCTACGAGCAGTACTTC	CASSLGAGQLISYEQYF
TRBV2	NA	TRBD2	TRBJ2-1	TGTGCCAGCATCCCAGCGGGAGACCTCTACAATGAGCAGTTCTTC	CASIPAGDLYNEQFF
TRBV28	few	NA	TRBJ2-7	TGTGCCAGCGGGGGACAAGGGACCTACGAGCAGTACTTC	CASGGQGTYEQYF
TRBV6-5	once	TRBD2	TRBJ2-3	TGTGCCAGCAGAGAAAGCGGGAGGAACACAGATACGCAGTATTTT	CASRESGRNTDTQYF
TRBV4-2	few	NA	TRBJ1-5	TGTGCCAGCAGCCAAGATTTGTCCAGTTATAGCAATCAGCCCCAGCATTTT	CASSQDLSSYSNQPQHF
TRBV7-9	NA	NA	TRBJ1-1	TGTGCCAGCAGCAACCTCAGGGGTGACGGCACTGAAGCTTTCTTT	CASSNLRGDGTEAFF